These 14 T cell receptor beta chains share one sample of origin, sequenced in a study of blood T cell repertoires in COVID-19. Only in-frame clones appear in the TCRdb table, and some are missing; sequencing was by immunoSEQ multiplex PCR. Of 200,000 to 250,000 clones in the sample, 70% to 90% are singletons; the top ten hold approximately 0.89%. The sequenced material came from peripheral blood. The receptors derive from a man aged 35 to 55 with acute or convalescent COVID-19.

CDR3 nucleotides: TGTGCCAGCAGTTATATACGGGGGAAATCCTACAATGAGCAGTTCTTC. Protein product: CASSYIRGKSYNEQFF. The J gene is TRBJ2-1, the V gene TRBV6-5; the D gene is possibly TRBD2 (6 bases). V lost 3 bases, J lost 1 base, and 13 bases lay in between. This CDR3 region has 16 residues. Germline-derived CDR1 and CDR2 are MNHEY and SVGAGI.

The sample holds one count of this clone. This chain links TRBV5-8 with TRBJ2-3; 10 nucleotides agree with TRBD2. Germline values: CDR1 SGHTS, CDR2 YDEGEE. After removal of 3 bases from V and 1 base from J, the junction contained 5 bases not matched to a gene. The length of the CDR3 is 16 residues. The CDR3: CASSSGTSAGTDTQYF. The CDR3 nucleotides read TGTGCCAGCAGCTCCGGGACTAGCGCCGGCACAGATACGCAGTATTTT.

V is TRBV14 and J is TRBJ1-1; perhaps TRBD1 as D (5 bases). Trimming cost V 6 bases and J 5 bases, with 13 bases left between them. CDR1 and CDR2 (germline): SGHDN, FVKESK. This CDR3 is built from 13 residues. CDR3: CASRVQVGTEAFF. The CDR3 region has the DNA TGTGCCAGCAGGGTACAGGTGGGGACTGAAGCTTTCTTT.

The V gene is TRBV18, the J gene TRBJ1-1; D is uncertain. Germline assignment: CDR1 KGHSH and CDR2 LQKENI. The V end was cut by 1 base, the J end by 6 bases, with 9 bases between. The CDR3 totals 13 residues. This chain's CDR3 is CASSPLYIAEAFF. The CDR3 DNA is TGTGCCAGCTCACCACTATACATCGCTGAAGCTTTCTTT.

Only one count was recorded for this clone. V gene TRBV24-1 combines with J gene TRBJ1-5, with TRBD1 matching over 7 bases. The CDR3 has 16 amino acids. The ends lost 9 bases at V and 0 bases at J; junction bases unmatched: 10. Germline V gene data show CDR1 as KGHDR and CDR2 as SFDVKD. For the CDR3, the DNA is TGTGCCACCGGCCGACAGGGTGTAAGTAGCAATCAGCCCCAGCATTTT. Amino acid sequence: CATGRQGVSSNQPQHF.

V usage is TRBV9 and J usage is TRBJ2-1, with 15 nucleotides matching TRBD2. Germline V CDR1 and CDR2: SGDLS, YYNGEE. Losses at the gene ends were 2 bases for V and 1 base for J; bases not matched to a gene: 7. This CDR3 is built from 19 residues. CDR3 DNA: TGTGCCAGCAGCGTGGATGGACTAGCGGGGGGGAGGTCCTACAATGAGCAGTTCTTC. This gives the protein CASSVDGLAGGRSYNEQFF.

This chain connects TRBV4-1 to TRBJ1-4; TRBD1 matches at 10 bases. CDR3 length equals 15 residues. Germline CDR1 is MGHRA and CDR2 is YSYEKL. With 7 bases clipped from V and 8 bases from J, the junction kept 10 bases outside the gene matches. The CDR3: CASTPTGQGREKLFF. The CDR3, as DNA: TGCGCCAGCACACCAACGGGACAGGGGAGAGAAAAACTGTTTTTT.

This clone was detected once. Other DNA sequences in this specimen translate into the identical CDR3. The rearrangement links TRBV28 to TRBJ1-1; D remains ambiguous. The CDR3 totals 13 residues. Germline loops: CDR1 MDHEN, CDR2 SYDVKM. The V gene lost 2 bases and the J gene lost 1 base, with 5 bases spanning the gap. CDR3 region: CASSLGGNTEAFF. The DNA for the CDR3 is TGTGCCAGCAGTTTAGGAGGGAACACTGAAGCTTTCTTT.

The chain couples TRBV7-2 to TRBJ2-4, with TRBD2 identical over 10 bases. The CDR3 loop spans 15 amino acids. Per germline, CDR1 SGHTA and CDR2 FQGNSA. Trimming at V came to 6 bases and at J to 9 bases, leaving 11 bases not matched to a gene. The CDR3 sequence is CASSQSASGGFIQYF. The CDR3 bases are TGTGCCAGCAGTCAATCCGCTAGCGGGGGATTCATTCAGTACTTC.

The J gene is TRBJ1-2, the V gene TRBV19; the match to TRBD1 covers 7 bases. Germline V gene data show CDR1 as LNHDA and CDR2 as SQIVND (reference sequence). The CDR3 extends over 14 amino acids. With 5 bases clipped from V and 7 bases from J, the junction kept 10 bases outside the gene matches. The CDR3 spells CASSSPGQLGGYTF. The CDR3 DNA follows: TGTGCCAGTAGTTCCCCGGGACAGTTGGGTGGCTACACCTTC.

The V and J genes are TRBV28 and TRBJ2-7; 10 nucleotides agree with TRBD1. This CDR3 contains 14 residues. Germline CDR1 reads MDHEN; CDR2 reads SYDVKM. V gave up 6 bases and J gave up 2 bases; unmatched junction bases: 4. This CDR3 reads CASRKDRGAYEQYF. The CDR3 DNA sequence: TGTGCCAGCAGAAAGGACAGGGGGGCCTACGAGCAGTACTTC.

V and J are TRBV4-3 and TRBJ1-2; no firm D call. This CDR3 has 16 amino acids. Trimming removed 2 bases at V and 1 base at J, with 14 bases between. Germline V gene sequence: CDR1 LGHNA, CDR2 YSLEER. The CDR3 DNA is TGCGCCAGCAGCCAACTGAGGTTACTACTTAACTATGGCTACACCTTC. Its protein product is CASSQLRLLLNYGYTF.

V and J are TRBV2 and TRBJ2-7; 8 positions match TRBD1. The CDR3 covers 12 residues. The V segment lost 6 bases and the J segment 6 bases; nucleotides outside the gene matches: 4. Germline-derived CDR1 and CDR2 are SNHLY and FYNNEI. The CDR3 spells CASSPGTGEQYF. CDR3 coding DNA: TGTGCCAGCAGCCCCGGGACAGGCGAGCAGTACTTC. Variable domain in full (rest from reference TRBV2 and TRBJ2-7): EPEVTQTPSHQVTQMGQEVILRCVPISNHLYFYWYRQILGQKVEFLVSFYNNEISEKSEIFDDQFSVERPDGSNFTLKIRSTKLEDSAMYFCASSPGTGEQYFGPGTRLTVT.

This clone was seen only a few times. V gene TRBV6-2 or TRBV6-3 combines with J gene TRBJ1-2, with 11 nucleotides matching TRBD1. The CDR3 runs 16 residues. V dropped 6 bases and J dropped 3; count of bases not matched to a gene: 9. CDR1 and CDR2 (germline): MNHEY, SVGEGT. CDR3 loop: CASSQIWDRGDYGYTF. CDR3 DNA: TGTGCCAGCAGCCAAATCTGGGACAGGGGGGACTATGGCTACACCTTC.